The clone carrying this TCR beta chain was seen a handful of times. The sample originates from a study of patients and donors after allogeneic stem cell transplantation. CDR1 is KGHSH, CDR2 LQKENI, per germline. The CDR3 length is 15 residues. The V end was cut by 2 bases, the J end by 4 bases, with 12 bases between. TCRdb passed the RT-PCR reads through MiXCR, listing each CDR3 protein once. The sample lists about 200,000 distinct CDR3 sequences, around two fifths occurring once. The chain combines TRBV18 with TRBJ1-5, with a weak D call TRBD1 (5 bases). The source of this sequence is a human donor who was either an allogeneic HSCT recipient or a stem cell or donor lymphocyte infusion donor (not recorded which). It is not recorded whose cells these are; they may come from a transplant donor. The sequencing sample was made of blood, either unsorted or a sorted T cell fraction (not recorded which). The CDR3 here is CASSPDTGWNQPQHF. In nucleotides, the CDR3 is TGTGCCAGCTCACCAGACACAGGTTGGAATCAGCCCCAGCATTTT.